What follows are 18 T cell receptor beta chains derived from one specimen sequenced in a study of T cells after yellow fever vaccination. A single record per CDR3 protein comes from TCRdb applying MiXCR to the 5' RACE reads. This sample has 500,000 to 650,000 distinct CDR3 sequences, with approximately 16% found just once. This material consisted of PBMCs, taken 5 days after the first yellow fever vaccination. These receptors were obtained from a man between 18 and 29 years old who received the YFV17D yellow fever vaccine.

The chain recombines TRBV20-1 with TRBJ2-5, with 12 bases lining up with TRBD2. Germline V gene sequence: CDR1 DFQATT, CDR2 SNEGSKA (reference sequence). V was clipped by 3 bases and J by 5 bases; unmatched bases: 13. The CDR3 is 17 residues long. The CDR3 DNA reads as TGCAGTGCTAGCGCTAGCGGGGGGGCCCCATTTGGGGAGACCCAGTACTTC. Its translation is CSASASGGAPFGETQYF.

The chain uses TRBV5-1 and TRBJ2-7; D gene ambiguous. CDR3 size: 14 residues. The V gene lost 4 bases and the J gene lost 0 bases, with 11 bases spanning the gap. CDR1 is SGHRS and CDR2 is YFSETQ in the germline V gene. CDR3 nucleotides: TGCGCCAGCAGCGCTTGGGCGGACTCCTACGAGCAGTACTTC. It encodes CASSAWADSYEQYF.

This clonotype was counted many times. The rearrangement joins TRBV28 to TRBJ2-5, with TRBD2 matching over 7 bases. Germline lookup yields CDR1 MDHEN and CDR2 SYDVKM. V gave up 3 bases and J gave up 4 bases; unmatched junction bases: 8. There are 15 residues in the CDR3. The CDR3 protein is CASSFPSGTIETQYF. The CDR3 nucleotides are TGTGCCAGCAGTTTCCCCTCTGGGACTATAGAGACCCAGTACTTC.

V and J are TRBV10-3 and TRBJ1-1, with 12 positions matching TRBD1. This CDR3 has 15 residues. From germline, CDR1 is ENHRY and CDR2 SYGVKD. V shed 4 bases, J shed 10 bases, and the junction held 10 bases outside the gene matches. This CDR3 reads CAISGVPGQGAIAFF. The CDR3 region has the DNA TGTGCCATCAGTGGGGTCCCGGGACAGGGGGCGATAGCTTTCTTT.

This chain connects TRBV27 to TRBJ2-2; D is possibly TRBD2 (7 bases). Trimming took 2 bases from V and 3 from J, leaving 13 bases between them. This CDR3 comprises 16 residues. The V gene's germline CDR1 is MNHEY and CDR2 SMNVEV (reference sequence). This CDR3 is CASSLRGGLDTGELFF. Written as DNA, the CDR3 is TGTGCCAGCAGTTTAAGGGGGGGGTTGGACACCGGGGAGCTGTTTTTT.

In this sample, this clonotype turned up a few times. V is TRBV7-9 and J is TRBJ2-6, with D possibly being TRBD1 (6 bases). The length of the CDR3 is 15 residues. Per the germline V gene, CDR1 is SEHNR and CDR2 is FQNEAQ (reference sequence). V was shortened by 3 bases and J by 2 bases, with 8 bases between the two germline ends. CDR3 loop: CASSFSGAGANVLTF. In nucleotides, the CDR3 is TGTGCCAGCAGCTTCTCAGGGGCTGGGGCCAACGTCCTGACTTTC.

J is TRBJ1-5 and V is TRBV12-3 or TRBV12-4; no clear D. Trimming took 7 bases from V and 4 from J, leaving 14 bases between them. This CDR3 region has 14 residues. This CDR3 reads CASKLVADNQPQHF. For the CDR3, the DNA is TGTGCCAGCAAATTAGTGGCAGATAATCAGCCCCAGCATTTT.

The chain uses TRBV5-5 and TRBJ2-7; TRBD1 might be the D (6 bases). Looked up from germline, CDR1 is SGHKS and CDR2 is YYEKEE (reference sequence). Trimming took 5 bases from V and 3 from J, leaving 15 bases between them. The CDR3 has 14 residues. The CDR3 coding sequence is TGTGCCAGCAGTTTATTAAAGGACAGCTACGAGCAGTACTTC. Encoded protein: CASSLLKDSYEQYF. The full variable domain, in which reference TRBV5-5 and TRBJ2-7 provide the parts outside the CDR3, is DAGVTQSPTHLIKTRGQQVTLRCSPISGHKSVSWYQQVLGQGPQFIFQYYEKEERGRGNFPDRFSARQFPNYSSELNVNALLLGDSALYLCASSLLKDSYEQYFGPGTRLTVT.

V usage is TRBV12-3 or TRBV12-4 and J usage is TRBJ1-1; 12 bases line up with TRBD1. V was clipped by 4 bases and J by 6 bases; unmatched bases: 6. This CDR3 region has 15 residues. The CDR3 bases are TGTGCCAGCAGTTCCGGGACAGGGGGCTTCGCTGAAGCTTTCTTT. Residues: CASSSGTGGFAEAFF.

Many counts were recorded for this clonotype. V is TRBV3-1 and J is TRBJ2-2; perhaps TRBD2 as D (5 bases). CDR1 is LGHDT, CDR2 YNNKEL, per germline (reference sequence). With 2 bases removed from V and 6 bases from J, the gap between germline ends came to 10 bases. The CDR3 spans 14 residues. In DNA form, the CDR3 reads TGTGCCAGCAGCCAAAGGGAGTCTGCCGGGGAGCTGTTTTTT. It specifies CASSQRESAGELFF. The entire variable domain, with the rest obtained from reference TRBV3-1 and TRBJ2-2, is as follows: DTAVSQTPKYLVTQMGNDKSIKCEQNLGHDTMYWYKQDSKKFLKIMFSYNNKELIINETVPNRFSPKSPDKAHLNLHINSLELGDSAVYFCASSQRESAGELFFGEGSRLTVL.

This clonotype has only a few counts. The gene calls are TRBV12-3 or TRBV12-4 and TRBJ1-3; D may be TRBD1 (6 bases). The CDR3 sequence is 14 residues long. V was trimmed by 6 bases and J by 0 bases, leaving 9 bases between them. CDR3 loop: CASSSDSSGNTIYF. In DNA form, the CDR3 reads TGTGCCAGCAGCTCGGACAGCTCTGGAAACACCATATATTTT.

CDR3 nucleotides: TGTGCCAGCAGGGGGGGGCGAGATGAAGCTTTCTTT. It is translated as CASRGGRDEAFF. The rearrangement uses TRBV7-9 and TRBJ1-1, with a possible D match to TRBD1 (6 bases). Germline-derived CDR1 and CDR2 are SEHNR and FQNEAQ (reference sequence). The V end lost 6 bases, the J end lost 7 bases, and 12 bases lay between the germline ends. CDR3 length: 12 residues.

The chain carries TRBV6-1 and TRBJ1-5; D call uncertain. V was shortened by 5 bases and J by 3 bases, with 8 bases between the two germline ends. Germline V gene sequence: CDR1 MNHNS, CDR2 SASEGT. The CDR3 totals 13 residues. CDR3 sequence reads: CASSQHDNQPQHF. The CDR3 region has the DNA TGTGCCAGCAGTCAACATGACAATCAGCCCCAGCATTTT.

The genes are TRBV10-2 and TRBJ1-5; a possible D gene is TRBD1 (5 bases). This CDR3 is built from 13 residues. Per germline, CDR1 WSHSY and CDR2 SAAADI. Between the trimmed V and J ends, which lost 6 bases and 9 bases, there was a span of 15 bases. The CDR3 here is CASRPGLVLPQHF. DNA for the CDR3: TGCGCCAGCAGACCGGGACTGGTGTTGCCCCAGCATTTT.

The V gene is TRBV6-5, the J gene TRBJ1-3; D call uncertain. CDR1 is MNHEY and CDR2 is SVGAGI in the germline V gene. The CDR3 spans 14 residues. V was trimmed by 2 bases and J by 0 bases, leaving 5 bases between them. The CDR3 sequence is CASSYLGSGNTIYF. CDR3 nucleotides: TGTGCCAGCAGTTACCTGGGCTCTGGAAACACCATATATTTT.

This clonotype showed up just a few times. This sequence joins TRBV7-9 and TRBJ2-7; D could derive from TRBD1 or TRBD2 (5 bases each). This CDR3 has 14 residues. In germline, CDR1 is SEHNR, CDR2 FQNEAQ (reference sequence). V lost 3 bases and J 2 bases, leaving 11 bases between the germline ends. CDR3 sequence: CASSFGTGPYEQYV. The CDR3 DNA reads as TGTGCCAGCAGCTTTGGGACGGGACCCTACGAGCAGTACGTC.

This rearrangement joins TRBV21-1 to TRBJ2-5; TRBD1, the table's D call, was not compared with the DNA. TRBV21-1 is shown as a pseudogene. This CDR3 contains 16 residues. The CDR3 nucleotides are TGTGCCAGCAGCAAAAGGGACGGGGGAAACCAAGAGACCCAGTACTTC. The encoded protein is CASSKRDGGNQETQYF.

This clonotype occurred a few times. The chain has TRBV7-2 and TRBJ1-1; D unclear. Germline CDR1 and CDR2: SGHTA and FQGNSA. The CDR3 has 12 residues. The V end lost 5 bases, the J end lost 6 bases, and 10 bases lay between the germline ends. CDR3 sequence (DNA): TGTGCCAGCAGCCCCCAGGCCTCTGAAGCTTTCTTT. Its protein product is CASSPQASEAFF. Full variable domain (remainder filled in from reference TRBV7-2 and TRBJ1-1): GAGVSQSPSNKVTEKGKDVELRCDPISGHTALYWYRQSLGQGLEFLIYFQGNSAPDKSGLPSDRFSAERTGGSVSTLTIQRTQQEDSAVYLCASSPQASEAFFGQGTRLTVV.